This T cell receptor beta chain emerged from a study of cytomegalovirus exposure and HLA in healthy donors. General study points: Reported findings show TCR beta sequences accurately forecast HLA-A and HLA-B alleles in most subjects. Later analysis showed TCR association rates varying by HLA locus, highest for DRB1 and lowest for HLA-C. Association of a missense DCLRE1C variant with TCR beta V- and J-gene trimming was reported in a later analysis.

The PCR made use of 60 Vbeta and 13 Jbeta primers. Clones were sequenced by immunoSEQ multiplex PCR, and TCRdb holds only the in-frame ones, with some missing. The top ten clones hold around 7% of a sample with about 180,000 clones, around 80% of them seen once. Concerning this clone: Its antigen remains unidentified.

The CDR3 extends over 18 amino acids. V was trimmed by 0 bases and J by 9 bases, leaving 21 bases between them. Germline loops: CDR1 LNHNV, CDR2 YYDKDF (reference sequence). Sequencing input: PBMCs. The chain combines TRBV15 with TRBJ1-6; D is perhaps TRBD1 (6 bases). The origin of this receptor is a man between 25 and 39 years old in good health and CMV-seropositive. The CDR3 sequence: CATSRDIGTSTEGSPLHF. CDR3 coding DNA: TGTGCCACCAGCAGAGACATCGGGACATCAACCGAAGGTTCACCCCTCCACTTT.